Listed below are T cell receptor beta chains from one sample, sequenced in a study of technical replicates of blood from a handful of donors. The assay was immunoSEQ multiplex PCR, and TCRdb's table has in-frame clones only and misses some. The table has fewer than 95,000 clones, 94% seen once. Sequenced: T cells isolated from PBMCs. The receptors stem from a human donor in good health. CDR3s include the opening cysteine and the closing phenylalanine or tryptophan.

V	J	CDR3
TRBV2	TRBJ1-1	CASSQRSLNTEAFF
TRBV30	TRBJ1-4	CAWSVPGTGRREKLFF
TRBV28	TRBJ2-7	CASSLASGSGTYEQYF
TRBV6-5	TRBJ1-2	CASSLTGMDGYTF
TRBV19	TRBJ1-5	CASSIVHVGARQPQHF
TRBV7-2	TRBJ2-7	CASSLGPPLAGSPYEQYF
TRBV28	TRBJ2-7	CASRFLAGVFEQYF
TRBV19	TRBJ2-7	CASSILGTGGGEQYF
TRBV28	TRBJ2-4	CASSSGQVAKNIQYF
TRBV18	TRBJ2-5	CASSSGETQYF
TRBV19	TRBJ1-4	CATTDRGLHNEKLFF
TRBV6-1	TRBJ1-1	CASTNRGNTEAFF
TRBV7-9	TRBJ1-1	CASSHRDSEAFF
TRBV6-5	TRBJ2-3	CASSYLWQASTDTQYF
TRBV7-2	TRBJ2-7	CASSFPLAGDYEQYF
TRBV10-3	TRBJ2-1	CAIRTGQRYNEQFF
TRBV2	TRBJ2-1	CASSFGQGAVITYNEQFF
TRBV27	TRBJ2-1	CASSLTSGSLNLDNEQFF